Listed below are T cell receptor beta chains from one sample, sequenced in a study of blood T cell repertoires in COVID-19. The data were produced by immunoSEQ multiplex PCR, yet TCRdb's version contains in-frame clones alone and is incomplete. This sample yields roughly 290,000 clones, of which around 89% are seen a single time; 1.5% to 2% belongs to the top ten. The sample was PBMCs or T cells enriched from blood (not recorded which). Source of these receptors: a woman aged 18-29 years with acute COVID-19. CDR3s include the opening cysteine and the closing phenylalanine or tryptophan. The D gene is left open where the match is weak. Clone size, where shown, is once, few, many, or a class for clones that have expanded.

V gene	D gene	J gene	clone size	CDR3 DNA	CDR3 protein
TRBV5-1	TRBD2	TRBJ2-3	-	TGCGCCAGCAGCTTGGCCACGGGAGGCGCCCTTGATACGCAGTATTTT	CASSLATGGALDTQYF
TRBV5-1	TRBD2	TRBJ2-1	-	TGCGCCAGCAGCCCGGCGGGACTAGCGGGCTCGCATTCAGAGCAGTTCTTC	CASSPAGLAGSHSEQFF
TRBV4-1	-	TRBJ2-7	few	TGCGCCAGCAGCCAAGTTAGGAGCTCCTACGAGCAGTACTTC	CASSQVRSSYEQYF
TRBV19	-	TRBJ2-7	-	TGTGCCAGTAGTCCCCAACCCCGGGGTAAAACCTACGAGCAGTACTTC	CASSPQPRGKTYEQYF
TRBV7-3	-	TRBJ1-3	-	TGTGCCAGCAGCGCCTCGGGTGGAAACACCATATATTTT	CASSASGGNTIYF
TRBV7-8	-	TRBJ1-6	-	TGTGCCAGCAGCTTCCGGACAGAGCCCTCCACCCTCCACTTT	CASSFRTEPSTLHF
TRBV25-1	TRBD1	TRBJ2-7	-	TGTGCCAGCAGGCCGGACAGGGAATACGAGCAGTACTTC	CASRPDREYEQYF
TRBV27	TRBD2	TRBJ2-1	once	TGTGCCAGCAGTTTAGAAGCGGGAGTAGTCAATGAGCAGTTCTTC	CASSLEAGVVNEQFF
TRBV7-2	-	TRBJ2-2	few	TGTGCCAGCAGCTTAGGCCAGATCCTCACCGGGGAGCTGTTTTTT	CASSLGQILTGELFF
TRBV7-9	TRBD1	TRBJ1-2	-	TGTGCCAGCAGCTCCAATATGGGGATGGGACAGGGGATTCTCTTTGGCTACACCTTC	CASSSNMGMGQGILFGYTF
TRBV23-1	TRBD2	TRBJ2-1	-	TGCGCCAGCAGTCAATCGCATTATGGACTAGCGGGGGTCGTCAATGAGCAGTTCTTC	CASSQSHYGLAGVVNEQFF
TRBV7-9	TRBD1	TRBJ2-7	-	TGTGCCAGCAGCTTGGGCGGACAGGCCTATTCCTACGAGCAGTACTTC	CASSLGGQAYSYEQYF
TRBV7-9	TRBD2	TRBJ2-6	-	TGTGCCAGCAGCCTCATGCGGGGGGAGGGGGCCAACGTCCTGACTTTC	CASSLMRGEGANVLTF
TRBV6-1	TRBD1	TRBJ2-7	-	TGTGCCAGCAGTGAAGCAATAGGGACAGCGAGGTACGAGCAGTACTTC	CASSEAIGTARYEQYF
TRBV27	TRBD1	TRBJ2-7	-	TGTGCCAGCAGTTCTCTTGGACAGGGTTCGTCCTACGAGCAGTACTTC	CASSSLGQGSSYEQYF
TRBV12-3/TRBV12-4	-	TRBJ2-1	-	TGTGCCAGCAGCCCAACATCCAATGAGCAGTTCTTC	CASSPTSNEQFF
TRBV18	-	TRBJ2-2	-	TGTGCCAGCTCAATCGGTCCGGGACAGAACACCGGGGAGCTGTTTTTT	CASSIGPGQNTGELFF
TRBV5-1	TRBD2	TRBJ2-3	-	TGCGCCAGCAGCTTGGCGACTAGCGGGAGCACAGATACGCAGTATTTT	CASSLATSGSTDTQYF
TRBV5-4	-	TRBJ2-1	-	TGTGCCAGCAGCTTTCGTTTTGGCGAGCAGTTCTTC	CASSFRFGEQFF
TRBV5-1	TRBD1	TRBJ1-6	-	TGCGCCAGCAGCTCGTTACCACAGGGGGCGGATGGAAATTCACCCCTCCACTTT	CASSSLPQGADGNSPLHF
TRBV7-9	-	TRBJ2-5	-	TGTGCCAGCAGCTTAGCCGGGGGGCTGGAGGGAGAGACCCAGTACTTC	CASSLAGGLEGETQYF
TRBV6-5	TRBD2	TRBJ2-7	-	TGTGCCAGCAGTTACGGGACTAGCGGGGCCAACGAGCAGTACTTC	CASSYGTSGANEQYF
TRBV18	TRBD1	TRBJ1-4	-	TGTGCCAGCTCAACCGACAGGGGAGGTGAAAAACTGTTTTTT	CASSTDRGGEKLFF
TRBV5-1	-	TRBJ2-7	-	TGCGCCAGCAGCCCCGGGGGGCCCAGCTCCTACGAGCAGTACTTC	CASSPGGPSSYEQYF